A single sample is the source of the 7 T cell receptor beta chains below, sequenced in a study of blood T cell repertoires in COVID-19. Clones were sequenced by immunoSEQ multiplex PCR, and TCRdb holds only the in-frame ones, with some missing. The table has 200,000 to 250,000 clones, roughly four fifths seen once. The sequencing sample was made of peripheral blood. The receptors here all came from a woman aged 55-70 years with acute or convalescent COVID-19.

This clone has only one observation. The J gene is TRBJ1-4, the V gene TRBV27, with TRBD1 identical over 7 bases. V trimming: 5 bases; J trimming: 7 bases; junction bases outside the gene matches: 10. This CDR3 region has 15 residues. CDR1 is MNHEY and CDR2 is SMNVEV in the germline V gene (reference sequence). The CDR3 nucleotides are TGTGCCAGCAGTCCACGACAGGGTTTTAGTGAAAAACTGTTTTTT. As protein: CASSPRQGFSEKLFF.

This sequence joins TRBV6-2 or TRBV6-3 and TRBJ2-7; TRBD2 is a possible D gene (6 bases). This CDR3 region has 14 residues. V gave up 6 bases and J gave up 1 base, with 13 bases separating them. Germline CDR1 is MNHEY and CDR2 is SVGEGT. CDR3 region: CASSHTGTSYEQYF. As DNA, the CDR3 is TGTGCCAGCAGCCACACCGGGACTTCCTACGAGCAGTACTTC.

The J gene is TRBJ1-3, the V gene TRBV2; D call uncertain. Germline V gene lookup returns CDR1 SNHLY and CDR2 FYNNEI. The CDR3 sequence is 13 residues long. Trimming shortened V by 4 bases and J by 0 bases, and 4 bases separated the two germline ends. The CDR3 DNA reads TGTGCCAGCAGTGCAGACTCTGGAAACACCATATATTTT. Its translation is CASSADSGNTIYF.

The V and J genes are TRBV20-1 and TRBJ2-1, with 8 bases fitting TRBD2. Losses at the gene ends were 3 bases for V and 4 bases for J; bases not matched to a gene: 5. Germline lookup yields CDR1 DFQATT and CDR2 SNEGSKA (reference sequence). This CDR3 has 14 residues. DNA for the CDR3: TGCAGTGCTAGTGGCCAGCGGGGGTACAATGAGCAGTTCTTC. The encoded protein is CSASGQRGYNEQFF.

The chain employs TRBV7-9 and TRBJ1-2; tentative D call: TRBD1 (6 bases). Trimming stripped 5 bases from V and 10 bases from J, with 11 bases between. The germline V gene encodes CDR1 SEHNR and CDR2 FQNEAQ (reference sequence). The CDR3 length is 11 residues. The CDR3 reads CASSLRDNYTF. CDR3 in DNA: TGTGCCAGCAGCCTCCGGGACAACTACACCTTC.

The chain links TRBV21-1 to TRBJ1-1; TRBD1, as called in the table, went unchecked against the DNA. TRBV21-1 is given as a pseudogene. The CDR3 is 15 amino acids. The CDR3 bases are TGTGCCAGCACCCCACCCAGGGGGACGAACACTGAAGCTTTCTTT. Translating gives CASTPPRGTNTEAFF.

V gene TRBV18 combines with J gene TRBJ1-1; D remains ambiguous. The V gene lost 1 base and the J gene lost 5 bases, with 5 bases spanning the gap. CDR1 is KGHSH and CDR2 is LQKENI in the germline V gene. The CDR3 spans 12 residues. The chain's CDR3 is CASSPRETEAFF. Here the CDR3 DNA reads TGTGCCAGCTCACCACGGGAGACTGAAGCTTTCTTT.